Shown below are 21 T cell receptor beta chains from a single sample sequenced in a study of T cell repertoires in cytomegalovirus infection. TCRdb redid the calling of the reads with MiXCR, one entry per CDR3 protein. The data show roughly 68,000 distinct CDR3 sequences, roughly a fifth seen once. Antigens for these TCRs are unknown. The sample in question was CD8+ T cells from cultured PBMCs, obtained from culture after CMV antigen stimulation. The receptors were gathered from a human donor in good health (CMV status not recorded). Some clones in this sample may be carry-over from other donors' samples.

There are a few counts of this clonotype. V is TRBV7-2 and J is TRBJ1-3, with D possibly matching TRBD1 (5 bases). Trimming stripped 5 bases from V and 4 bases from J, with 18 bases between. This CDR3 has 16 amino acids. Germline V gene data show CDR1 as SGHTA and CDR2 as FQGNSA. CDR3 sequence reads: CASSPPGPQGGNTIYF. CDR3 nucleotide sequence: TGTGCCAGCAGCCCCCCGGGGCCCCAGGGAGGAAACACCATATATTTT.

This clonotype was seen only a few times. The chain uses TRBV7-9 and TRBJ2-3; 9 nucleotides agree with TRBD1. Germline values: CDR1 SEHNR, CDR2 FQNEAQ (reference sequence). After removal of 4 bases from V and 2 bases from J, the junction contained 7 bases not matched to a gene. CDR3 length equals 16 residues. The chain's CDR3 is CASSSSGTGTTDTQYF. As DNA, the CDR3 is TGTGCCAGCAGCTCCTCCGGGACAGGGACCACAGATACGCAGTATTTT.

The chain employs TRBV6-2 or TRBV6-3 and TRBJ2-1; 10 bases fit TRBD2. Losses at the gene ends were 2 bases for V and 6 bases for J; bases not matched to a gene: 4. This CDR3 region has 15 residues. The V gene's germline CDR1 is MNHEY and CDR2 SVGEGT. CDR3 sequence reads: CASSYGSGGRNEQFF. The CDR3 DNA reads TGTGCCAGCAGTTACGGTAGCGGGGGGCGCAATGAGCAGTTCTTC.

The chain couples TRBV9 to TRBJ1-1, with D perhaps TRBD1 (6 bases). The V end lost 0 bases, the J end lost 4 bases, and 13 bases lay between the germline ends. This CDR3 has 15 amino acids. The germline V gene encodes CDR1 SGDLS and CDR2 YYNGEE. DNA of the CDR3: TGTGCCAGCAGCGTAGAAAAACAGGGTGGCACTGAAGCTTTCTTT. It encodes CASSVEKQGGTEAFF. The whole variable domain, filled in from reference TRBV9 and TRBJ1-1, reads DSGVTQTPKHLITATGQRVTLRCSPRSGDLSVYWYQQSLDQGLQFLIQYYNGEERAKGNILERFSAQQFPDLHSELNLSSLELGDSALYFCASSVEKQGGTEAFFGQGTRLTVV.

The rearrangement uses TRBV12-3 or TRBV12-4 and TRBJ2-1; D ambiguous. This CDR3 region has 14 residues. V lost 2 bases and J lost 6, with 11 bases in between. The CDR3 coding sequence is TGTGCCAGCAGTTTAAGGGCATTAGCCAATGAGCAGTTCTTC. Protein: CASSLRALANEQFF.

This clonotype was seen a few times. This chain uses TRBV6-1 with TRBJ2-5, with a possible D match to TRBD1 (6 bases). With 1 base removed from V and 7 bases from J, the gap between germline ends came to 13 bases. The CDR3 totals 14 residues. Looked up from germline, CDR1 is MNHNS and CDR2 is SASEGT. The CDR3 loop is CASSEVGARGTQYF. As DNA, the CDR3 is TGTGCCAGCAGTGAAGTGGGGGCCCGGGGGACCCAGTACTTC.

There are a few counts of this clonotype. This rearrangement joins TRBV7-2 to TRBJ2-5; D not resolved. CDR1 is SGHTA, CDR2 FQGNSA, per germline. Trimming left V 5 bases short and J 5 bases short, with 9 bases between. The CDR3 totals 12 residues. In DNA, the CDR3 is TGTGCCAGCAGCAGTCCTAAGGAGACCCAGTACTTC. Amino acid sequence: CASSSPKETQYF. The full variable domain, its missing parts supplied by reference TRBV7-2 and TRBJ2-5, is GAGVSQSPSNKVTEKGKDVELRCDPISGHTALYWYRQSLGQGLEFLIYFQGNSAPDKSGLPSDRFSAERTGGSVSTLTIQRTQQEDSAVYLCASSSPKETQYFGPGTRLLVL.

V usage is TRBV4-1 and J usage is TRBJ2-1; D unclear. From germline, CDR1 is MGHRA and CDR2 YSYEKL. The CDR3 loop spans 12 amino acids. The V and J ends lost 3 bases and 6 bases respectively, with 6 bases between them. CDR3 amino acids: CASSQRLNEQFF. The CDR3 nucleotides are TGCGCCAGCAGCCAGAGGCTCAATGAGCAGTTCTTC.

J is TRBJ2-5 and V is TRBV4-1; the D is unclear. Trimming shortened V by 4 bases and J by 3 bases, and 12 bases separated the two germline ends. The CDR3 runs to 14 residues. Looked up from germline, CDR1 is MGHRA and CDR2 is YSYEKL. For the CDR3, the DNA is TGCGCCAGCAGCCTAGAAATGGCCGAAGAGACCCAGTACTTC. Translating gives CASSLEMAEETQYF.

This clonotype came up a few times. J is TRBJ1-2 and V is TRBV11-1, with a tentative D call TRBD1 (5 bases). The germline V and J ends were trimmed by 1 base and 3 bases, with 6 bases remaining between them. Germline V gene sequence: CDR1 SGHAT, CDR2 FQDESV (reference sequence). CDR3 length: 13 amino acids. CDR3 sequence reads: CASSLGGHYGYTF. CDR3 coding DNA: TGTGCCAGCAGCTTAGGGGGCCACTATGGCTACACCTTC.

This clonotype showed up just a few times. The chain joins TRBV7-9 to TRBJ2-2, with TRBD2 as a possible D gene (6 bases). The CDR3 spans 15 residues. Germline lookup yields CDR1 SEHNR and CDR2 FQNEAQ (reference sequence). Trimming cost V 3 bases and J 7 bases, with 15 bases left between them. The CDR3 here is CASSFKGPEGGELFF. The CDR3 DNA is TGTGCCAGCAGCTTTAAAGGGCCGGAGGGCGGGGAGCTGTTTTTT.

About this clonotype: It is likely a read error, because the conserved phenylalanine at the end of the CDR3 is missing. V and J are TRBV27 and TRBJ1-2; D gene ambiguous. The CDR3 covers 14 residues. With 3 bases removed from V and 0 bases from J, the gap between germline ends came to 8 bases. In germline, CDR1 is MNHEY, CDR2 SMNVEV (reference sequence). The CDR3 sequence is CASSFGGPNYGYTL. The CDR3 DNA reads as TGTGCCAGCAGTTTTGGAGGACCTAACTATGGCTACACCTTA.

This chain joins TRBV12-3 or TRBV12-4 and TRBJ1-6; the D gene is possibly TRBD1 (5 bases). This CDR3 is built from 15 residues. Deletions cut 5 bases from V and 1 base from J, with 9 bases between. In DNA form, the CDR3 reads TGTGCCAGCAGTCGGGACGGGTCCTATAATTCACCCCTCCACTTT. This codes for CASSRDGSYNSPLHF.

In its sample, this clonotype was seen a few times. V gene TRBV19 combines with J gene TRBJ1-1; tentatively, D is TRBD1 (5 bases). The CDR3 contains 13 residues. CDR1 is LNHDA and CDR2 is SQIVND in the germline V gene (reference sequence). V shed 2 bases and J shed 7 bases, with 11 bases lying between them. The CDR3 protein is CASSIHRDFEAFF. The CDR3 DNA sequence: TGTGCCAGTAGTATACACCGGGACTTTGAAGCTTTCTTT.

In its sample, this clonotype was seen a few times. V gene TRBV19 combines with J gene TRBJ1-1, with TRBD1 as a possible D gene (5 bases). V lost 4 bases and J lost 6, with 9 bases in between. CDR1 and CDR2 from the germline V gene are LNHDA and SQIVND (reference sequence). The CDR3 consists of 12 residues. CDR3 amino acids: CASSTGGPEAFF. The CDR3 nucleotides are TGTGCCAGTAGTACGGGGGGACCTGAAGCTTTCTTT.

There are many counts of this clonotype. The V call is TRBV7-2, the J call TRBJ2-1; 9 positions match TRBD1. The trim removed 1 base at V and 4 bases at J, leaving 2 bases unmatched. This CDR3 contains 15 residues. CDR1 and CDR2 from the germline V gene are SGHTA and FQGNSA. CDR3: CASSLDRGQYNEQFF. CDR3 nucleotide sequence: TGTGCCAGCAGCTTAGACAGGGGGCAATACAATGAGCAGTTCTTC.

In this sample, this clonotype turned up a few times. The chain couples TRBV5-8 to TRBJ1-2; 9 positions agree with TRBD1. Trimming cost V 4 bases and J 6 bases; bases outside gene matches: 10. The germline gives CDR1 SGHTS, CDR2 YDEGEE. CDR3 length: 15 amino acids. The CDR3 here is CASSVYRDRVNGYTF. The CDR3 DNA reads TGTGCCAGCAGCGTGTACCGGGACAGGGTCAATGGCTACACCTTC. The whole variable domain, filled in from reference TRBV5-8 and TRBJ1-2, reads EAGVTQSPTHLIKTRGQQATLRCSPISGHTSVYWYQQALGLGLQFLLWYDEGEERNRGNFPPRFSGRQFPNYSSELNVNALELEDSALYLCASSVYRDRVNGYTFGSGTRLTVV.

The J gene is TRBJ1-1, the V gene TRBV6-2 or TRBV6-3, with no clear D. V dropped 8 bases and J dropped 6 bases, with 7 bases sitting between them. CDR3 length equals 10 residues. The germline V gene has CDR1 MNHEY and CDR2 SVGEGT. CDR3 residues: CASGRAEAFF. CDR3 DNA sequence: TGTGCCAGCGGCCGAGCTGAAGCTTTCTTT.

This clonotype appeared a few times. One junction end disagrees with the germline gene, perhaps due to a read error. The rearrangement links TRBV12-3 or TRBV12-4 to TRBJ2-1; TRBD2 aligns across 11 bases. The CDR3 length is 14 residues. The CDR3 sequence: CASSIAGGYNEQFF. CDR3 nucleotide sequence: TGTGCCAGCAGTATAGCGGGGGGGTACAATGAGCAGTTCTTC.

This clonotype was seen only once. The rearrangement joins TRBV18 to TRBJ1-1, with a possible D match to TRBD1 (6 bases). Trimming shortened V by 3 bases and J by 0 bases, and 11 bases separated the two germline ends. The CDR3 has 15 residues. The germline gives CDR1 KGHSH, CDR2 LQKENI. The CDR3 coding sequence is TGTGCCAGCTCACCGGCGGGACACTTGAACACTGAAGCTTTCTTT. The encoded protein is CASSPAGHLNTEAFF. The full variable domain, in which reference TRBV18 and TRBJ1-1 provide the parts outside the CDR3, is NAGVMQNPRHLVRRRGQEARLRCSPMKGHSHVYWYRQLPEEGLKFMVYLQKENIIDESGMPKERFSAEFPKEGPSILRIQQVVRGDSAAYFCASSPAGHLNTEAFFGQGTRLTVV.

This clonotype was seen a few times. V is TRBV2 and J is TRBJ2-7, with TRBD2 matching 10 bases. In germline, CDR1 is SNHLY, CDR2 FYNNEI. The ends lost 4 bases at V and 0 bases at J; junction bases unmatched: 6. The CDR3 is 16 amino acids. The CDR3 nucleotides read TGTGCCAGCAGTGTCCTAGCGGGGGACCTCTCCTACGAGCAGTACTTC. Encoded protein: CASSVLAGDLSYEQYF.